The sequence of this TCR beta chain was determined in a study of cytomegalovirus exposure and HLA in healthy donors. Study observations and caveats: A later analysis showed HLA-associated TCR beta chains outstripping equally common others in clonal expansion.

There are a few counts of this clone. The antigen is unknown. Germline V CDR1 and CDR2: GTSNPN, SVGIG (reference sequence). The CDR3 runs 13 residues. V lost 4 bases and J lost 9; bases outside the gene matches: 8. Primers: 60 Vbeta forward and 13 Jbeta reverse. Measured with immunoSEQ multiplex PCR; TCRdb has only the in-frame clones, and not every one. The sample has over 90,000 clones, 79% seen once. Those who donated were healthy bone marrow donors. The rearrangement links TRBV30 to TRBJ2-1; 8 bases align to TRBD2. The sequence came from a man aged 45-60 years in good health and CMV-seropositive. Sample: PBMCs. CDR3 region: CAWTLLGLAEQFF. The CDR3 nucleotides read TGTGCCTGGACCCTCCTTGGACTAGCTGAGCAGTTCTTC.